This T cell receptor (beta chain) came from a study of OX40 agonist ivuxolimab in advanced cancers. This table comes from immunoSEQ multiplex PCR, and its TCRdb copy is limited to in-frame clones, with some not included. The sample consists of around 53,000 clones, more than 70% of them appearing once. Trimming at V came to 8 bases and at J to 4 bases, leaving 11 bases not matched to a gene. CDR1 and CDR2 from the germline V gene are MDHEN and SYDVKM. The CDR3 has 15 amino acids. The clonotype was recovered from an adult with an advanced solid tumor such as melanoma, head and neck, liver or kidney cancer. V usage is TRBV28 and J usage is TRBJ2-7; 10 nucleotides align to TRBD2. The sample in question was CD4+ or CD8+ T cells sorted from blood, obtained in a trial of the OX40 agonist ivuxolimab. CDR3: CASGGLAVTPYEQYF. CDR3 sequence (DNA): TGTGCCAGCGGCGGACTAGCGGTCACCCCGTACGAGCAGTACTTC.